The entry that follows covers one TCR beta chain sequence. The target antigen is unknown. 60 Vbeta and 13 Jbeta primers were used in PCR. Some clones are missing from TCRdb's copy, which holds only in-frame ones; the method was immunoSEQ multiplex PCR. The sample records more than 150,000 clones, around 80% being singletons. The CDR3 is made up of 16 amino acids. The germline CDR1 and CDR2 sequences are MGHRA and YSYEKL. V was clipped by 4 bases and J by 0 bases; unmatched bases: 6. Participants comprised healthy donors of bone marrow. These data are taken from a study of cytomegalovirus exposure and HLA in healthy donors. Whole-study results and caveats: In most subjects, TCR beta sequences reportedly gave accurate predictions of HLA-A and HLA-B alleles.

Sequenced sample: PBMCs. The clonotype was recovered from a woman under 30 in good health and CMV-seronegative. V gene TRBV4-1 combines with J gene TRBJ1-5; the match to TRBD1 covers 7 bases. The CDR3: CASSPTGQISNQPQHF. The CDR3 DNA is TGCGCCAGCAGCCCGACGGGACAGATTAGCAATCAGCCCCAGCATTTT.